The 18 T cell receptor beta chains presented below share a single source sample, sequenced in a study of cytomegalovirus exposure and HLA in healthy donors. 13 Jbeta primers and 60 Vbeta primers were used for the PCR. Only in-frame clones appear in the TCRdb table, and some are missing; sequencing was by immunoSEQ multiplex PCR. The sample yields roughly 150,000 clones, around 83% seen once. The specimen sequenced was PBMCs. These receptors came from a man aged 50 or older in good health and CMV-seropositive.

V and J are TRBV25-1 and TRBJ2-5; D is unclear. Germline CDR1 reads MGHDK; CDR2 reads SYGVNS. The CDR3 length is 15 residues. The V end was cut by 3 bases, the J end by 5 bases, with 16 bases between. The CDR3 spells CASSESEGSGETQYF. CDR3 in DNA: TGTGCCAGCAGTGAGTCGGAAGGTTCCGGGGAGACCCAGTACTTC.

The chain employs TRBV28 and TRBJ2-7, with TRBD1 identical over 7 bases. V gave up 6 bases and J gave up 4 bases; unmatched junction bases: 6. Germline lookup yields CDR1 MDHEN and CDR2 SYDVKM. This CDR3 spans 13 amino acids. The CDR3 loop reads CASSTRQGYEQYF. In DNA, the CDR3 is TGTGCCAGCAGCACCCGACAGGGTTACGAGCAGTACTTC.

The rearrangement uses TRBV5-1 and TRBJ2-3, with a weak D call TRBD2 (6 bases). The germline gives CDR1 SGHRS, CDR2 YFSETQ. CDR3 length: 15 amino acids. The germline V and J ends were trimmed by 5 bases and 1 base, with 14 bases remaining between them. The CDR3 DNA reads TGCGCCAGCAGTAGGACTTGGAGGGGCACAGATACGCAGTATTTT. Protein sequence: CASSRTWRGTDTQYF.

The rearrangement links TRBV19 to TRBJ2-5; TRBD2 aligns across 9 bases. The CDR3 sequence is 15 residues long. The V segment lost 1 base and the J segment 5 bases; nucleotides outside the gene matches: 5. Germline values: CDR1 LNHDA, CDR2 SQIVND (reference sequence). CDR3 sequence reads: CASSIVLAGRETQYF. The DNA for the CDR3 is TGTGCCAGTAGTATAGTGCTAGCGGGACGGGAGACCCAGTACTTC.

The V gene is TRBV6-1, the J gene TRBJ2-7, with TRBD2 matching over 14 bases. The CDR3 consists of 16 residues. Germline CDR1 and CDR2: MNHNS and SASEGT. Trimming cost V 4 bases and J 2 bases; bases outside gene matches: 4. CDR3 coding DNA: TGTGCCAGCAGTGCCTGGACTAGCGGGGGGCCCTACGAGCAGTACTTC. This encodes CASSAWTSGGPYEQYF.

This sequence joins TRBV5-1 and TRBJ2-2, with 9 bases matching TRBD1. Looked up from germline, CDR1 is SGHRS and CDR2 is YFSETQ. V shed 4 bases and J 7 bases; nucleotides not matched to a gene: 5. CDR3 length: 14 amino acids. The CDR3 sequence is CASSDGQGNGELFF. In DNA form, the CDR3 reads TGCGCCAGCAGCGACGGACAGGGGAACGGGGAGCTGTTTTTT.

V and J are TRBV5-6 and TRBJ1-1; TRBD1 aligns across 8 bases. CDR3 length: 15 residues. After removal of 4 bases from V and 4 bases from J, the junction contained 9 bases not matched to a gene. CDR1 SGHDT and CDR2 YYEEEE come from the germline V gene. The CDR3 DNA reads TGTGCCAGCAGCCCCCGGGACAGGTCTGCCACTGAAGCTTTCTTT. Translating it yields CASSPRDRSATEAFF.

V is TRBV14 and J is TRBJ1-1, with D perhaps TRBD1 (6 bases). V lost 5 bases and J 1 base, leaving 11 bases between the germline ends. Per germline, CDR1 SGHDN and CDR2 FVKESK. The length of the CDR3 is 14 residues. CDR3 nucleotide sequence: TGTGCCAGCAGCACGGGACACCCGAACACTGAAGCTTTCTTT. Protein sequence: CASSTGHPNTEAFF.

The rearrangement links TRBV6-4 to TRBJ2-5, with 8 bases lining up with TRBD1. Trimming removed 9 bases from V and 1 base from J; junction bases left unmatched: 1. CDR3 length: 12 residues. CDR1 is MRHNA and CDR2 is SNTAGT in the germline V gene. CDR3 in amino acids: CARTGVQETQYF. CDR3 DNA sequence: TGTGCCAGGACAGGGGTCCAAGAGACCCAGTACTTC.

The CDR3 reads CASSVADQETQYF. In DNA, the CDR3 is TGTGCCAGCAGCGTAGCCGACCAAGAGACCCAGTACTTC. The gene calls are TRBV9 and TRBJ2-5; D not certain. The germline V gene encodes CDR1 SGDLS and CDR2 YYNGEE. There are 13 residues in the CDR3. V was pared by 0 bases and J by 0 bases, with 3 bases between.

The chain recombines TRBV7-8 with TRBJ1-5, with 10 bases aligning to TRBD1. Trimming took 5 bases from V and 7 from J; bases not matched to a gene: 8. The germline gives CDR1 SGHVS, CDR2 FQNEAQ. The CDR3 consists of 15 residues. As DNA, the CDR3 is TGTGCCAGCAGCACGCAAAGGGACAGGGGCCAGCCCCAGCATTTT. Amino acid sequence: CASSTQRDRGQPQHF.

The V gene is TRBV2, the J gene TRBJ2-1, with 10 bases identical to TRBD2. Germline values: CDR1 SNHLY, CDR2 FYNNEI. The junction had 3 bases not matched to a gene; V was cut back by 3 bases and J by 7 bases. This CDR3 contains 14 residues. The CDR3 loop is CASSELLAGNEQFF. The CDR3 bases are TGTGCCAGCAGTGAGTTACTAGCGGGGAATGAGCAGTTCTTC.

This clone was observed a few times. CDR3 DNA sequence: TGTGCCTGGAGTACCGGACAGGGTGGCAATCAGCCCCAGCATTTT. Its protein product is CAWSTGQGGNQPQHF. The rearrangement uses TRBV30 and TRBJ1-5; TRBD1 matches 8 bases. J was trimmed by 2 bases and V by 2 bases; bases with no gene match: 5. The germline CDR1 and CDR2 sequences are GTSNPN and SVGIG (reference sequence). The CDR3 covers 15 residues.

The chain recombines TRBV27 with TRBJ2-7; a possible D gene is TRBD2 (5 bases). Trimming cost V 0 bases and J 6 bases, with 15 bases left between them. Germline V gene lookup returns CDR1 MNHEY and CDR2 SMNVEV (reference sequence). The CDR3 totals 15 residues. CDR3 in DNA: TGTGCCAGCAGTTTATCGATACTAGGAGATTTCGAGCAGTACTTC. Protein: CASSLSILGDFEQYF.

This clone came up once. The V and J genes are TRBV4-3 and TRBJ1-4, with D tentatively TRBD1 (5 bases). Between the trimmed V and J ends, which lost 1 base and 6 bases, there was a span of 12 bases. This CDR3 is 15 amino acids long. The germline CDR1 and CDR2 sequences are LGHNA and YSLEER. In DNA, the CDR3 is TGCGCCAGCAGCCAAGGGGGGGGTAATGATGAAAAACTGTTTTTT. Translation gives CASSQGGGNDEKLFF.

The chain uses TRBV6-6 and TRBJ1-2; no clear D gene. Trimming left V 6 bases short and J 4 bases short, with 6 bases between. The CDR3 loop spans 11 amino acids. CDR1 and CDR2 (germline): MNHNY, SVGAGI (reference sequence). CDR3: CASRAPYGYTF. CDR3 coding DNA: TGTGCCAGCAGGGCTCCCTATGGCTACACCTTC.

V and J are TRBV7-2 and TRBJ1-3, with TRBD1 matching 8 bases. This CDR3 is built from 14 residues. Germline CDR1 reads SGHTA; CDR2 reads FQGNSA. V gave up 5 bases and J gave up 4 bases; unmatched junction bases: 4. The CDR3: CASSPRQGGNTIYF. The DNA of the CDR3 is TGTGCCAGCAGCCCGCGACAGGGGGGAAACACCATATATTTT. Combining the CDR3 with reference TRBV7-2 and TRBJ1-3 gives the whole variable domain GAGVSQSPSNKVTEKGKDVELRCDPISGHTALYWYRQSLGQGLEFLIYFQGNSAPDKSGLPSDRFSAERTGGSVSTLTIQRTQQEDSAVYLCASSPRQGGNTIYFGEGSWLTVV.

V is TRBV29-1 and J is TRBJ2-3; D might be TRBD1 (6 bases). Looked up from germline, CDR1 is SQVTM and CDR2 is ANQGSEA. The CDR3 loop spans 14 amino acids. Deletions cut 8 bases from V and 2 bases from J, with 17 bases between. The CDR3 reads CSLGQGTPTDTQYF. The CDR3 nucleotides read TGCAGCCTTGGGCAGGGGACACCCACAGATACGCAGTATTTT.